The 27 T cell receptor beta chains below all came from one sample that was sequenced in a study of blood T cell repertoires in COVID-19. Clones were read by immunoSEQ multiplex PCR, and TCRdb kept only the in-frame ones, dropping some. The sample lists about 300,000 clones; approximately 88% were seen once. Material: PBMCs or T cells enriched from blood (not recorded which). The receptors were sampled from a man between 60 and 75 years old who had recovered from COVID-19.

This clone has a handful of counts. The chain recombines TRBV7-2 with TRBJ1-1, with D possibly being TRBD1 (6 bases). The CDR3 covers 15 residues. V was shortened by 2 bases and J by 0 bases, with 10 bases between the two germline ends. Germline CDR1 SGHTA, CDR2 FQGNSA. DNA of the CDR3: TGTGCCAGCAGCTTACGAGGGACAATGAACACTGAAGCTTTCTTT. Its protein product is CASSLRGTMNTEAFF.

This clone was counted a single time. This chain joins TRBV5-1 and TRBJ2-3, with a tentative D call TRBD2 (6 bases). This CDR3 has 15 amino acids. Trimming stripped 1 base from V and 1 base from J, with 10 bases between. Per the germline V gene, CDR1 is SGHRS and CDR2 is YFSETQ. In nucleotides, the CDR3 is TGCGCCAGCAGCTTGTTACCTAGCGGCACAGATACGCAGTATTTT. Translating gives CASSLLPSGTDTQYF.

V is TRBV28 and J is TRBJ1-5; 7 bases map to TRBD1. CDR1 and CDR2 (germline): MDHEN, SYDVKM. The junction had 2 bases not matched to a gene; V was cut back by 3 bases and J by 3 bases. CDR3 size: 14 residues. The CDR3 protein is CASSLDRFNQPQHF. The CDR3 coding sequence is TGTGCCAGCAGTTTGGACAGGTTCAATCAGCCCCAGCATTTT.

This clone showed up just once. The chain is built from TRBV5-1 and TRBJ2-5; 14 positions agree with TRBD2. Germline V CDR1 and CDR2: SGHRS, YFSETQ. The J segment lost 3 bases and the V segment lost 4 bases, leaving 8 bases of the junction unmatched. The CDR3 contains 17 residues. CDR3 sequence (DNA): TGCGCCAGCAGCCTAGTACCGGGACTAGCGGGAGAAGAGACCCAGTACTTC. Its translation: CASSLVPGLAGEETQYF.

With respect to this clone: Other DNA variants within this sample encode the same CDR3. The chain has TRBV11-3 and TRBJ2-2; TRBD1 agrees at 8 bases. CDR3 length equals 15 residues. Germline V lookup: CDR1 SGHNT, CDR2 YENEEA. V gave up 5 bases and J gave up 0 bases; unmatched junction bases: 2. CDR3 sequence reads: CASSRTGTNTGELFF. The CDR3 DNA reads as TGTGCCAGCAGCCGGACAGGGACGAACACCGGGGAGCTGTTTTTT.

In regard to this clone: Other DNA sequences in this sample translate to the same CDR3. The rearrangement links TRBV5-1 to TRBJ2-2, with 9 bases that match TRBD1. Looked up from germline, CDR1 is SGHRS and CDR2 is YFSETQ. V lost 4 bases and J lost 5; bases outside the gene matches: 0. There are 13 residues in the CDR3. The CDR3, as DNA: TGCGCCAGCAGCGGACAGGGGACCGGGGAGCTGTTTTTT. Its translation: CASSGQGTGELFF.

V usage is TRBV18 and J usage is TRBJ2-3, with D maybe TRBD2 (6 bases). V dropped 1 base and J dropped 1 base, with 12 bases sitting between them. The CDR3 runs to 16 residues. Germline V gene lookup returns CDR1 KGHSH and CDR2 LQKENI. The CDR3: CASSPRGPGGTDTQYF. The CDR3 DNA sequence: TGTGCCAGCTCACCACGCGGTCCGGGAGGCACAGATACGCAGTATTTT.

This clone was counted a few times. This chain joins TRBV27 and TRBJ2-6; the D gene is possibly TRBD2 (6 bases). The germline gives CDR1 MNHEY, CDR2 SMNVEV (reference sequence). The CDR3 contains 17 residues. Trimming left V 5 bases short and J 2 bases short, with 16 bases between. The CDR3 nucleotides are TGTGCCAGCAGTGGCGCTGGGGCGGGGACTGGGGCCAACGTCCTGACTTTC. Translating it yields CASSGAGAGTGANVLTF.

The sample holds one count of this clone. The V and J genes are TRBV19 and TRBJ2-1, with D perhaps matching TRBD1 (5 bases). This CDR3 region has 14 residues. Germline V CDR1 and CDR2: LNHDA, SQIVND (reference sequence). V lost 8 bases, J lost 6 bases, and 17 bases lay in between. CDR3 amino acids: CASQPWAGRNEQFF. In DNA form, the CDR3 reads TGTGCCAGTCAGCCCTGGGCAGGGCGCAATGAGCAGTTCTTC.

V and J are TRBV4-1 and TRBJ1-2; TRBD1 aligns across 9 bases. After removal of 3 bases from V and 5 bases from J, the junction contained 13 bases not matched to a gene. The germline CDR1 and CDR2 sequences are MGHRA and YSYEKL. The CDR3 is made up of 17 amino acids. Here the CDR3 DNA reads TGCGCCAGCAGCCAGGAGGGGTTCGGACAGGGGTCGTATGGCTACACCTTC. It yields the protein CASSQEGFGQGSYGYTF.

The V and J genes are TRBV28 and TRBJ1-1, with a weak D call TRBD1 (5 bases). The CDR3 totals 14 residues. V gave up 5 bases and J gave up 6 bases, with 16 bases separating them. Germline CDR1 is MDHEN and CDR2 is SYDVKM. The CDR3 nucleotides are TGTGCCAGCAGTCTCCCGGGCCCGGGGGCTGAAGCTTTCTTT. It specifies CASSLPGPGAEAFF.

The J gene is TRBJ1-1, the V gene TRBV24-1; tentative D call: TRBD1 (6 bases). Germline V lookup: CDR1 KGHDR, CDR2 SFDVKD. This CDR3 is 15 amino acids long. V lost 4 bases, J lost 5 bases, and 16 bases lay in between. Here the CDR3 reads CATSDPGKGGTEAFF. The CDR3 DNA follows: TGTGCCACCAGTGACCCCGGGAAAGGGGGAACTGAAGCTTTCTTT.

The genes are TRBV6-2 or TRBV6-3 and TRBJ1-5; D gene unclear. The CDR3 is made up of 16 amino acids. V was pared by 0 bases and J by 3 bases, with 12 bases between. Per germline, CDR1 MNHEY and CDR2 SVGEGT. This CDR3 reads CASSYSRRVTNQPQHF. The CDR3 DNA reads TGTGCCAGCAGTTACTCGAGGAGGGTCACCAATCAGCCCCAGCATTTT.

The genes are TRBV28 and TRBJ1-3; no clear D gene. Trimming cost V 3 bases and J 0 bases, with 9 bases left between them. The CDR3 covers 15 residues. Germline V CDR1 and CDR2: MDHEN, SYDVKM. The CDR3 nucleotides read TGTGCCAGCAGTTTGGCCCAAAACTCTGGAAACACCATATATTTT. Protein: CASSLAQNSGNTIYF.

The chain uses TRBV9 and TRBJ2-6; D may be TRBD2 (6 bases). From germline, CDR1 is SGDLS and CDR2 YYNGEE. The CDR3 loop spans 17 amino acids. V was cut by 0 bases and J by 2 bases, with 12 bases left in between. CDR3 bases: TGTGCCAGCAGCGTAGCGGGAGAGGTCACTGGGGCCAACGTCCTGACTTTC. Amino acids: CASSVAGEVTGANVLTF.

This clone was counted between two and nine times. The rearrangement links TRBV9 to TRBJ1-2, with a weak D call TRBD1 (6 bases). With 4 bases removed from V and 7 bases from J, the gap between germline ends came to 14 bases. Germline V CDR1 and CDR2: SGDLS, YYNGEE. This CDR3 region has 13 residues. The CDR3 spells CASSPRTVAGYTF. The CDR3 DNA sequence: TGTGCCAGCAGCCCTCGGACAGTCGCTGGCTACACCTTC. The complete variable domain, with remaining parts taken from reference TRBV9 and TRBJ1-2, reads DSGVTQTPKHLITATGQRVTLRCSPRSGDLSVYWYQQSLDQGLQFLIQYYNGEERAKGNILERFSAQQFPDLHSELNLSSLELGDSALYFCASSPRTVAGYTFGSGTRLTVV.

V is TRBV30 and J is TRBJ1-2, with TRBD1 as a possible D gene (5 bases). The length of the CDR3 is 13 residues. The V gene's germline CDR1 is GTSNPN and CDR2 SVGIG (reference sequence). V was trimmed by 0 bases and J by 4 bases, leaving 9 bases between them. The CDR3 coding sequence is TGTGCCTGGAGTGTGGGGCAGGGCTATGGCTACACCTTC. Protein product: CAWSVGQGYGYTF. Full variable domain (missing parts from reference TRBV30 and TRBJ1-2): SQTIHQWPATLVQPVGSPLSLECTVEGTSNPNLYWYRQAAGRGLQLLFYSVGIGQISSEVPQNLSASRPQDRQFILSSKKLLLSDSGFYLCAWSVGQGYGYTFGSGTRLTVV.

The J gene is TRBJ2-7, the V gene TRBV18; 9 nucleotides line up with TRBD1. This CDR3 is built from 17 residues. From germline, CDR1 is KGHSH and CDR2 LQKENI. J gave up 5 bases and V 5 bases, and 16 bases lay outside the gene matches. The CDR3 sequence: CASSTSSPLDRGNEQYF. DNA of the CDR3: TGTGCCAGCTCAACGAGTTCCCCGTTGGACAGGGGTAACGAGCAGTACTTC.

The chain combines TRBV5-1 with TRBJ1-2; D not certain. CDR3 size: 14 residues. Between the trimmed V and J ends, which lost 1 base and 8 bases, there was a span of 15 bases. Per germline, CDR1 SGHRS and CDR2 YFSETQ. CDR3 sequence (DNA): TGCGCCAGCAGCTTGAGTACCCGAAACGAGGGCTACACCTTC. Its protein is CASSLSTRNEGYTF.

In this sample, this clone turned up a few times. J is TRBJ2-5 and V is TRBV7-2; D perhaps matches TRBD1 (6 bases). CDR1 SGHTA and CDR2 FQGNSA come from the germline V gene. V was trimmed by 5 bases and J by 4 bases, leaving 14 bases between them. This CDR3 has 14 residues. CDR3 nucleotide sequence: TGTGCCAGCAGCCCAGGGGTAGCAGGAGAGACCCAGTACTTC. Its protein product is CASSPGVAGETQYF.

V gene TRBV24-1 combines with J gene TRBJ2-7; 7 bases match TRBD1. Germline V gene lookup returns CDR1 KGHDR and CDR2 SFDVKD. The CDR3 is 15 residues long. V lost 4 bases and J lost 2; bases outside the gene matches: 7. The CDR3 here is CATSDPQGSTYEQYF. CDR3 sequence (DNA): TGTGCCACCAGTGACCCACAGGGGAGCACCTACGAGCAGTACTTC.

J is TRBJ2-3 and V is TRBV2; D call uncertain. Germline V gene data show CDR1 as SNHLY and CDR2 as FYNNEI. V lost 7 bases and J lost 3, with 14 bases in between. The CDR3 contains 14 residues. Here the CDR3 DNA reads TGTGCCAGCAACGCAATACTTTCTACAGATACGCAGTATTTT. Its translation is CASNAILSTDTQYF. Using reference TRBV2 and TRBJ2-3 for the parts outside the CDR3, the full variable domain is EPEVTQTPSHQVTQMGQEVILRCVPISNHLYFYWYRQILGQKVEFLVSFYNNEISEKSEIFDDQFSVERPDGSNFTLKIRSTKLEDSAMYFCASNAILSTDTQYFGPGTRLTVL.

The gene calls are TRBV5-8 and TRBJ2-7; 11 bases fit TRBD2. This CDR3 contains 17 residues. The germline CDR1 and CDR2 sequences are SGHTS and YDEGEE. V dropped 1 base and J dropped 3; count of bases not matched to a gene: 9. The CDR3 nucleotides read TGTGCCAGCAGCTTGAACTTAGCGGGAGGGCGAATCTACGAGCAGTACTTC. This encodes CASSLNLAGGRIYEQYF.

The chain recombines TRBV7-3 with TRBJ2-2; D unclear. V lost 2 bases to trimming and J lost 3 bases, with 4 bases between them. The CDR3 length is 13 residues. CDR1 and CDR2 (germline): SGHTA, FQGTGA. CDR3 protein: CASSLRDTGELFF. The CDR3 nucleotides are TGTGCCAGCAGCTTACGGGACACCGGGGAGCTGTTTTTT.

The V and J genes are TRBV7-3 and TRBJ1-1; tentative D call: TRBD1 (6 bases). The V gene lost 4 bases and the J gene lost 3 bases, with 9 bases spanning the gap. Germline V gene data show CDR1 as SGHTA and CDR2 as FQGTGA. The CDR3 loop spans 13 amino acids. The CDR3 coding sequence is TGTGCCAGCAGCTCAAACAGGGACACTGAAGCTTTCTTT. Translating it yields CASSSNRDTEAFF.

V usage is TRBV7-8 and J usage is TRBJ2-5; D gene ambiguous. V was trimmed by 5 bases and J by 3 bases, leaving 13 bases between them. Germline V lookup: CDR1 SGHVS, CDR2 FQNEAQ. The CDR3 sequence is 14 residues long. The CDR3 protein is CASSRLSGEETQYF. CDR3 nucleotides: TGTGCCAGCAGCAGGCTCTCCGGAGAAGAGACCCAGTACTTC.

The genes are TRBV11-2 and TRBJ2-5, with 13 bases fitting TRBD2. The V and J ends lost 1 base and 4 bases, in that order; junction bases with no gene match: 6. This CDR3 comprises 17 residues. Germline lookup yields CDR1 SGHAT and CDR2 FQNNGV. The CDR3 loop is CASSLGRTSGSRETQYF. The CDR3 DNA sequence: TGTGCCAGCAGCTTAGGTAGGACTAGCGGGAGCAGAGAGACCCAGTACTTC.